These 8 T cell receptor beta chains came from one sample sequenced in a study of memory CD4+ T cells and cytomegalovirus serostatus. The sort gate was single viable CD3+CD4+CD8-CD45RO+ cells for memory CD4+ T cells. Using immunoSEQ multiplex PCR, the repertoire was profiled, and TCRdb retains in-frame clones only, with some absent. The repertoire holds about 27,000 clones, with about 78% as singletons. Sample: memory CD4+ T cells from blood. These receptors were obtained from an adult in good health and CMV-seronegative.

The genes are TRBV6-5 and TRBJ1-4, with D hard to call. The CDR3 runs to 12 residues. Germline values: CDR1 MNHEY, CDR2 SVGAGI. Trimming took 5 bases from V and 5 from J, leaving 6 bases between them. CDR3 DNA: TGTGCCAGCAGTCGCCGAAATGAAAAACTGTTTTTT. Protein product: CASSRRNEKLFF.

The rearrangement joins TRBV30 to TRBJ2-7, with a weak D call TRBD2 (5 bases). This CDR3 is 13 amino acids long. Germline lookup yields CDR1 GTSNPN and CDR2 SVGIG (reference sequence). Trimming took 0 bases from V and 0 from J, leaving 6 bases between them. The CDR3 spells CAWSVRGSYEQYF. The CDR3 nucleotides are TGTGCCTGGAGTGTACGGGGCTCCTACGAGCAGTACTTC.

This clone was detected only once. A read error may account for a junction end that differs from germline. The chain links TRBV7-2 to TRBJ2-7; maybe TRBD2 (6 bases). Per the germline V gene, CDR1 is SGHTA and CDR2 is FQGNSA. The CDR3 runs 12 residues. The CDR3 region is CASSQLGSSWDF. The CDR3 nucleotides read TGTGCCAGCAGCCAACTCGGGAGCAGTTGGGACTTC.

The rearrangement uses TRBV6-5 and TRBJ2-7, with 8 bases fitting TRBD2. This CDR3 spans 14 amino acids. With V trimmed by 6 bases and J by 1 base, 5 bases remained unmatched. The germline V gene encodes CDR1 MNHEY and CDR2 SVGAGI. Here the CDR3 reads CASSGTSNSYEQYF. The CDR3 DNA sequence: TGTGCCAGCAGCGGGACTAGTAATTCCTACGAGCAGTACTTC.

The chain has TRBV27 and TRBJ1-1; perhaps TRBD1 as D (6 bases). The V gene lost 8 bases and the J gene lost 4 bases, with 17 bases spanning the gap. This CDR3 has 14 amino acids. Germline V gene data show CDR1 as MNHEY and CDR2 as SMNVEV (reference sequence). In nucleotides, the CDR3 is TGTGCCAGCGGGGGAAGACAGGAAATCACTGAAGCTTTCTTT. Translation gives CASGGRQEITEAFF.

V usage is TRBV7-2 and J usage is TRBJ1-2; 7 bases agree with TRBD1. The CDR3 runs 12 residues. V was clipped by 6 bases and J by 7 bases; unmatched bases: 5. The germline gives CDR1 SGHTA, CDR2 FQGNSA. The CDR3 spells CASRRTGSGYTF. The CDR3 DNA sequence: TGTGCCAGCAGACGGACAGGTTCTGGCTACACCTTC.

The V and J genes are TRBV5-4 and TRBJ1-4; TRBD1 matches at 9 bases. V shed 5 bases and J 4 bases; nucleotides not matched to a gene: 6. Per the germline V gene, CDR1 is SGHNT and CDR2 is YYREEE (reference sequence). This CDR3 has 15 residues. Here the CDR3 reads CASSLPGQGNEKLFF. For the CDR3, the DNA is TGTGCCAGCAGTTTACCGGGACAGGGTAATGAAAAACTGTTTTTT.

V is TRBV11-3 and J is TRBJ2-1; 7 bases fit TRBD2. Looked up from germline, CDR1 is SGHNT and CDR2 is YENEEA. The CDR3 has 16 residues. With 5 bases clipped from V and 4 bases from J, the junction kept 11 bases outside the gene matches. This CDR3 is CASSPRAGLLYNEQFF. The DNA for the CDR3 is TGTGCCAGCAGCCCTAGAGCGGGACTGTTATACAATGAGCAGTTCTTC.